This T cell receptor beta chain derives from a study of cytomegalovirus exposure and HLA in healthy donors. Study overall: A later analysis reported the 90 to 150 validation repertoires used the same platform as the approximately 670 first-cohort repertoires. Broader study findings: Researchers catalogued roughly 150 TCR beta chains as cytomegalovirus-associated. Per published reports, the classifier diagnosed cytomegalovirus status with high specificity and sensitivity. Most observed TCR sequences were rare, whereas some public TCRs were detected in many donors.

Per germline, CDR1 SGHDT and CDR2 YYEEEE. The CDR3 runs 17 residues. V was shortened by 0 bases and J by 3 bases, with 18 bases between the two germline ends. This clone showed up just once. Its target is not known. Measured with immunoSEQ multiplex PCR; TCRdb has only the in-frame clones, and not every one. The data hold approximately 220,000 clones, with around 87% observed a single time. The V and J genes are TRBV5-6 and TRBJ1-2; D gene unclear. The TCR originated in a man younger than 30 in good health and CMV-seronegative. Sequenced: PBMCs. The CDR3 coding sequence is TGTGCCAGCAGCTTGGAGGTATGGGCCCTCGGCGACTATGGCTACACCTTC. Its translation is CASSLEVWALGDYGYTF. The full variable domain, completed using reference TRBV5-6 and TRBJ1-2, is DAGVTQSPTHLIKTRGQQVTLRCSPKSGHDTVSWYQQALGQGPQFIFQYYEEEERQRGNFPDRFSGHQFPNYSSELNVNALLLGDSALYLCASSLEVWALGDYGYTFGSGTRLTVV.